Detailed here is one T cell receptor (beta chain). Measured with immunoSEQ multiplex PCR; TCRdb has only the in-frame clones, and not every one. The sample records about 43,000 clones, nearly 90% being singletons. Patients got ipilimumab 1 mg/kg beginning 14 to 28 days post-transplant. Patients received nivolumab 3 mg/kg at weeks 1, 4, 7, 10, then fortnightly to week 26. This record belongs to a study of ipilimumab plus nivolumab after autologous stem cell transplantation. Study overall: Patients received a median of about 5 ipilimumab and 8 nivolumab doses. The myeloma cohort included high-risk transplant-naive patients and patients relapsing within 3 years of a first autologous transplant.

The TCR comes from a male donor with multiple myeloma. The sequences come from PBMCs, collected in a trial of ipilimumab plus nivolumab as post-transplant consolidation.

The CDR3 reads CAIDRDANEKLFF. In DNA, the CDR3 is TGTGCCATCGACAGGGATGCTAATGAAAAACTGTTTTTT. The chain recombines TRBV2 with TRBJ1-4; TRBD1 agrees at 7 bases. Germline CDR1 is SNHLY and CDR2 is FYNNEI. CDR3 length: 13 residues. Losses at the gene ends were 10 bases for V and 3 bases for J; bases not matched to a gene: 5.